Sequencing of this TCR beta chain was carried out in a study of cytomegalovirus exposure and HLA in healthy donors. Findings and caveats of the study: The study listed approximately 160 cytomegalovirus-associated TCR beta chains. About 90% or about 30% of the time was how often most TCR beta V segments were productive, according to an earlier analysis.

In regard to this clone: Its specificity is unknown.

PCR used 60 Vbeta primers and 13 Jbeta primers. Clones were sequenced by immunoSEQ multiplex PCR, and TCRdb holds only the in-frame ones, with some missing. The data contain some 180,000 clones, around three quarters of them singletons. Germline lookup yields CDR1 SGHTA and CDR2 FQGNSA. This CDR3 has 12 amino acids. The V gene lost 6 bases and the J gene lost 4 bases, with 10 bases spanning the gap. Sequenced material: PBMCs. The origin of this receptor is a woman in her 30s in good health and CMV-seronegative. The rearrangement links TRBV7-2 to TRBJ2-7, with a tentative D call TRBD1 (5 bases). DNA for the CDR3: TGTGCCAGCAGACACGACAGTTACGAGCAGTACTTC. Translation: CASRHDSYEQYF.